This T cell receptor (beta chain) was sequenced in a study of blood T cell repertoires in COVID-19. Across the study: PBMCs, B-cell-depleted T cells, or T cells provided the cDNA or gDNA that made up the material.

V shed 7 bases and J 9 bases; nucleotides not matched to a gene: 22. Germline CDR1 and CDR2: MDHEN and SYDVKM. The CDR3 has 18 amino acids. Data came from immunoSEQ multiplex PCR; TCRdb stores just in-frame clones and leaves some out. The sample includes 100,000 to 150,000 clones, around 81% of them seen just once. The chain is built from TRBV28 and TRBJ2-1; TRBD2 matches at 9 bases. Material for sequencing was peripheral blood. The receptor was isolated from a woman between 45 and 60 years old with acute or convalescent COVID-19. CDR3 protein: CASIPTFGGRVQAGEQFF. In DNA form, the CDR3 reads TGTGCCAGCATTCCTACCTTTGGCGGGAGGGTACAAGCGGGTGAGCAGTTCTTC.